This T cell receptor (beta chain) was observed in a study of PD-1 blockade in classical Hodgkin lymphoma. The study's findings and limits: Diminished baseline TCR diversity has been reported in newly diagnosed patients relative to healthy donors.

Time point of the sample: newly diagnosed, previously untreated cHL patient sample. This clone was counted once. What it binds is not known. TCRdb's copy holds only in-frame clones and misses some; the assay was immunoSEQ multiplex PCR. The sample contains about 7,100 clones, about four fifths of which appear only once. V gave up 1 base and J gave up 10 bases; unmatched junction bases: 8. This CDR3 is 15 amino acids long. Germline values: CDR1 SGDLS, CDR2 YYNGEE. The sequence came from a human donor with classical Hodgkin lymphoma. Sequenced input: peripheral blood mononuclear cells (PBMCs). The V and J genes are TRBV9 and TRBJ1-6; 7 nucleotides agree with TRBD1. Here the CDR3 reads CASSVSGTVNSPLHF. The CDR3 region has the DNA TGTGCCAGCAGCGTATCCGGGACAGTCAACTCACCCCTCCACTTT.